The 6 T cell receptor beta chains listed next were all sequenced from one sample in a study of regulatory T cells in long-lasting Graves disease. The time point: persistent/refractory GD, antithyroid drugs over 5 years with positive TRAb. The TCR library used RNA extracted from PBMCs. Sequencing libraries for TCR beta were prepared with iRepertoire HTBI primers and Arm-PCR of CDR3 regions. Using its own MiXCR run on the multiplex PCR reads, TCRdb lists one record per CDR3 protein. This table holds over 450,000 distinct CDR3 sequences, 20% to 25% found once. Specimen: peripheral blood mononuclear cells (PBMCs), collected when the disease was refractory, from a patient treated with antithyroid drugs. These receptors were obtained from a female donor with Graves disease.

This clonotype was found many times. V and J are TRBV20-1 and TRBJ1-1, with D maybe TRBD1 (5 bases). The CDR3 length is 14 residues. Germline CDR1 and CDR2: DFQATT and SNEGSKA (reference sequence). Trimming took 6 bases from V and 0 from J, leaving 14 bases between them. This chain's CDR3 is CSAASGFMNTEAFF. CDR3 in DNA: TGCAGTGCGGCGTCAGGGTTCATGAACACTGAAGCTTTCTTT.

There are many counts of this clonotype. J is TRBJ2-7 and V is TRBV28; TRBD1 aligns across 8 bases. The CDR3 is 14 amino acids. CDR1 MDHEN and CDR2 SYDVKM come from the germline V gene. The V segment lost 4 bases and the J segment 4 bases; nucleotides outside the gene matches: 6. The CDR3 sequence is CASSSTGDGYEQYF. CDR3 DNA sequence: TGTGCCAGCAGTTCGACAGGGGATGGGTACGAGCAGTACTTC.

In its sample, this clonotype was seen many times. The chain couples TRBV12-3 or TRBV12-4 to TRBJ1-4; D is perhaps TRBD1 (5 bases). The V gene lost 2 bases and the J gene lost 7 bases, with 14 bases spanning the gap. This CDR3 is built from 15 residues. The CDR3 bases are TGTGCCAGCAGTTTATTTGGTGGGGGGACTGAAAAACTGTTTTTT. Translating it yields CASSLFGGGTEKLFF.

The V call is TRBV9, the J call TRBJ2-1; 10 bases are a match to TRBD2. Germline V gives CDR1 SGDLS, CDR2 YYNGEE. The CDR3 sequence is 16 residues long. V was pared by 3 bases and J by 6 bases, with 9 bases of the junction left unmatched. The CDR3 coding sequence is TGTGCCAGCAGCGCCAAAAAGCGGGGGGGCCCCAATGAGCAGTTCTTC. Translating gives CASSAKKRGGPNEQFF.

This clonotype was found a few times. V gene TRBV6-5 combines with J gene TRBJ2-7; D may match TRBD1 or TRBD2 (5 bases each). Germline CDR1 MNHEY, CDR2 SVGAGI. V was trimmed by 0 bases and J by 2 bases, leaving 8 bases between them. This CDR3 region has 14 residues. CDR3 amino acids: CASSYSRGAYEQYF. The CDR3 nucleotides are TGTGCCAGCAGTTACTCGAGGGGCGCCTACGAGCAGTACTTC.

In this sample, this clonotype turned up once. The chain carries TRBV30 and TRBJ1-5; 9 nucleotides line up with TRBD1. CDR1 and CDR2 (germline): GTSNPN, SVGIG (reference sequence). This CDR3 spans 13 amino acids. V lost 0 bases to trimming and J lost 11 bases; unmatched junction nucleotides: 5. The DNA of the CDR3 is TGTGCCTGGAGTGTACAGGGGGCGGGGGCCCAGCATTTT. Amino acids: CAWSVQGAGAQHF.